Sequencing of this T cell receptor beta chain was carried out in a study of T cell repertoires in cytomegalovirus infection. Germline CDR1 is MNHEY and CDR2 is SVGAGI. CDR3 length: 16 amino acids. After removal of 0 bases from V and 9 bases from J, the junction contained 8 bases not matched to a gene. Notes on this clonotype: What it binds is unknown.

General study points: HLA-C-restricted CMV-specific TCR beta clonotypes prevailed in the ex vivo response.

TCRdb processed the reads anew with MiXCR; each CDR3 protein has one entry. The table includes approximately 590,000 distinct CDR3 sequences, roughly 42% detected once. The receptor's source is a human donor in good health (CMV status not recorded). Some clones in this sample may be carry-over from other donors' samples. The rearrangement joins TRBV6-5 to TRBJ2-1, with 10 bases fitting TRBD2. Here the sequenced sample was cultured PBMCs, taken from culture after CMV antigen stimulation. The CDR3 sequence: CASSYSTLAGAGEQFF. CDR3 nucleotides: TGTGCCAGCAGTTACTCGACGCTAGCGGGAGCGGGTGAGCAGTTCTTC.